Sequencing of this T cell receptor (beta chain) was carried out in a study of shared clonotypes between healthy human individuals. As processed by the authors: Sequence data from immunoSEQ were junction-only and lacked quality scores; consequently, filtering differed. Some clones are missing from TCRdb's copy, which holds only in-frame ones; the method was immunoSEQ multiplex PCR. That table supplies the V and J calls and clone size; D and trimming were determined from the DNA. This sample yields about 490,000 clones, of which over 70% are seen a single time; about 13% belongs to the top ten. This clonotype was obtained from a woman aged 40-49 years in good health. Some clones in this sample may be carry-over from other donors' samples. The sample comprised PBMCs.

CDR3 residues: CASSQGLGQVEQYF. The CDR3 nucleotides are TGTGCCAGCAGCCAAGGCCTTGGACAGGTCGAGCAGTACTTC. The chain links TRBV4-2 to TRBJ2-7; 7 bases match TRBD1. The trim removed 1 base at V and 6 bases at J, leaving 6 bases unmatched. The CDR3 sequence is 14 residues long. Germline loops: CDR1 LGHNA, CDR2 YNFKEQ.